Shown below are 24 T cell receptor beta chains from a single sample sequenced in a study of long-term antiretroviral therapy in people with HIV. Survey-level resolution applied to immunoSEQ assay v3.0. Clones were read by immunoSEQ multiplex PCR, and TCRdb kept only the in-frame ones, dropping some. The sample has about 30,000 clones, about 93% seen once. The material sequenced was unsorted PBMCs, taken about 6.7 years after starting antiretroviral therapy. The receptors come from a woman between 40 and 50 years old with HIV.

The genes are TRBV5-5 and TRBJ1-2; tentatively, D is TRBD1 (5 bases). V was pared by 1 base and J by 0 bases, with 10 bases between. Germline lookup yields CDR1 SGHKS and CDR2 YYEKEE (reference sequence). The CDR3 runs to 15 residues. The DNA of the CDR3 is TGTGCCAGCAGCTTGTGGCAGGGCTCTAACTATGGCTACACCTTC. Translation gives CASSLWQGSNYGYTF.

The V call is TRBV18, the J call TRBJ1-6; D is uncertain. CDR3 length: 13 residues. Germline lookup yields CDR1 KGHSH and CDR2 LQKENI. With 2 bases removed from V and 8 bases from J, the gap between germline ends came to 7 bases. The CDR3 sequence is CASSPEVDSPLHF. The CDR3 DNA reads TGTGCCAGCTCACCAGAAGTAGATTCACCCCTCCACTTT.

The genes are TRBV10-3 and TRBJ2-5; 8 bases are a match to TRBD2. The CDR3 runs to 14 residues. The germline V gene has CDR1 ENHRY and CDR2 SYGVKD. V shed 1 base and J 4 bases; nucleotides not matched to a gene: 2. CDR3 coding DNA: TGTGCCATCAGTGAGTTCGGGGGGGGAGAGACCCAGTACTTC. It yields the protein CAISEFGGGETQYF.

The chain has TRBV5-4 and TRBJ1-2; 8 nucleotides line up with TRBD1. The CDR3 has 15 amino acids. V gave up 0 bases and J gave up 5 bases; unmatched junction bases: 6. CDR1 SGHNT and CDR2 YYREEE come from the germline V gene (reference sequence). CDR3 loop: CASSLAPGGGYGYTF. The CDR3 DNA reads TGTGCCAGCAGCTTGGCTCCAGGGGGCGGGTATGGCTACACCTTC.

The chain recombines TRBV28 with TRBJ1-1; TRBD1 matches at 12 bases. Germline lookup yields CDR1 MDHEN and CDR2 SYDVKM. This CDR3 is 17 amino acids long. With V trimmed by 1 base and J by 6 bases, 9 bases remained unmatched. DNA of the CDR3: TGTGCCAGCAGTTTATACCCCCCGGGACAGGGGGCCGCTGAAGCTTTCTTT. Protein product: CASSLYPPGQGAAEAFF.

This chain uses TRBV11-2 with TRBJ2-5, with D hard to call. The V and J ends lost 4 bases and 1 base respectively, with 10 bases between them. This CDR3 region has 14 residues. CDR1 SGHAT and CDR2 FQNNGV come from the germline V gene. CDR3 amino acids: CASSSPTLQETQYF. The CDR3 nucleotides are TGTGCCAGCAGCTCACCAACACTCCAAGAGACCCAGTACTTC.

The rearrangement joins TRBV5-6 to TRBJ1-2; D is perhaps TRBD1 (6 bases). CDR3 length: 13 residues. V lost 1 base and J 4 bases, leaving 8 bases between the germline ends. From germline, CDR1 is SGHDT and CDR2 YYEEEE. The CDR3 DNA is TGTGCCAGCAGCTTGACAGGGAGCTATGGCTACACCTTC. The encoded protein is CASSLTGSYGYTF.

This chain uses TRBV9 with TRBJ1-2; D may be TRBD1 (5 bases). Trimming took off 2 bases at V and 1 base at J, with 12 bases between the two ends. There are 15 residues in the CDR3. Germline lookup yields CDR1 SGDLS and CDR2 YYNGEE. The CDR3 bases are TGTGCCAGCAGCGTTTCAGGGTCGGGTAACTATGGCTACACCTTC. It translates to CASSVSGSGNYGYTF.

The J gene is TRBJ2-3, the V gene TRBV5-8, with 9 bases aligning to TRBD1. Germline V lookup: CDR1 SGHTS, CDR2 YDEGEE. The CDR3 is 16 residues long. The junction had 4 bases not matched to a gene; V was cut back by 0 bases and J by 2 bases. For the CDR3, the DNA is TGTGCCAGCAGCTTGGGACAGGGGGAGCACACAGATACGCAGTATTTT. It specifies CASSLGQGEHTDTQYF.

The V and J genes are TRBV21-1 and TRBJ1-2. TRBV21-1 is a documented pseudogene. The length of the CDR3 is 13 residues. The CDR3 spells CASSKSPSYGYTF. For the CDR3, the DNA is TGTGCCAGCAGCAAATCCCCAAGCTATGGCTACACCTTC.

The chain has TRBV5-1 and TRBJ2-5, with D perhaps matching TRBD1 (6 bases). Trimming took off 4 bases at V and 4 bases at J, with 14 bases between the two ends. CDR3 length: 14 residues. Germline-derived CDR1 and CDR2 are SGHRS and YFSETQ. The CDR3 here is CASSPQGTGETQYF. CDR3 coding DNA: TGCGCCAGCAGCCCGCAGGGGACGGGAGAGACCCAGTACTTC.

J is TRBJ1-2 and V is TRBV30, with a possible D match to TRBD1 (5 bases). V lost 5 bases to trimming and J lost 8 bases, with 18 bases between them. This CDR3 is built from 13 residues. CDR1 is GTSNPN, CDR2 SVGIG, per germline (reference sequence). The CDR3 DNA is TGTGCCTGGCGACGGGGGGAGGGGTACGGCTACACCTTC. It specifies CAWRRGEGYGYTF.

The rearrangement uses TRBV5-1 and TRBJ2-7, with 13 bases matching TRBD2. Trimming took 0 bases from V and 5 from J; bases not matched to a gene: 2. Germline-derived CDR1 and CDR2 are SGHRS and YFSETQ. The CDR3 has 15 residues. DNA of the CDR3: TGCGCCAGCAGCTTGGGACTAGCGGGGGGTAACGAGCAGTACTTC. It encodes CASSLGLAGGNEQYF.

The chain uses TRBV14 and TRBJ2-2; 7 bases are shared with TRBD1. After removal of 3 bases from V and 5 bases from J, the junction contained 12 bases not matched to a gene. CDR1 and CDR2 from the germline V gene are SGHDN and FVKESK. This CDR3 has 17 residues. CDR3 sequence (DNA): TGTGCCAGCAGCCAGGCGTCCGGGACAGTATGGACCGGGGAGCTGTTTTTT. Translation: CASSQASGTVWTGELFF.

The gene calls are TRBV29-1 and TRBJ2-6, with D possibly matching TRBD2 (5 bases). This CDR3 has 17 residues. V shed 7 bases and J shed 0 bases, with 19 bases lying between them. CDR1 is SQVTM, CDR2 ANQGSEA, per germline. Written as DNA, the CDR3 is TGCAGCGCACGGGGAGAAAGTTTTCCCTCTGGGGCCAACGTCCTGACTTTC. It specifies CSARGESFPSGANVLTF.

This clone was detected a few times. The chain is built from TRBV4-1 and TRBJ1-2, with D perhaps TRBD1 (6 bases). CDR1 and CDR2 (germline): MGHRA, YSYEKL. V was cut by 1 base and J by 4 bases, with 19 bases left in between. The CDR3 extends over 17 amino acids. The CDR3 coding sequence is TGCGCCAGCAGCCAAGGTCTCCGGGACATACGGATCTATGGCTACACCTTC. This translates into CASSQGLRDIRIYGYTF.

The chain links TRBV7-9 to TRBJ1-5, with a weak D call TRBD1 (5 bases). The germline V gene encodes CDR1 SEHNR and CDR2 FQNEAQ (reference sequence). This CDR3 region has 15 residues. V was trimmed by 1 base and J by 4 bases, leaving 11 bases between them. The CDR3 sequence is CASSLGDSFNQPQHF. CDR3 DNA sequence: TGTGCCAGCAGCTTAGGTGACAGCTTTAATCAGCCCCAGCATTTT.

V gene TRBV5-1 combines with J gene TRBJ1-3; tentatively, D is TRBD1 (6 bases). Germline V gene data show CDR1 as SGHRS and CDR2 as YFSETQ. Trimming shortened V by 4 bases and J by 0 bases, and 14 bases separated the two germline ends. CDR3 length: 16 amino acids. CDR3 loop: CASSVMTGLSGNTIYF. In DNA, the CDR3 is TGCGCCAGCAGCGTGATGACAGGACTCTCTGGAAACACCATATATTTT.

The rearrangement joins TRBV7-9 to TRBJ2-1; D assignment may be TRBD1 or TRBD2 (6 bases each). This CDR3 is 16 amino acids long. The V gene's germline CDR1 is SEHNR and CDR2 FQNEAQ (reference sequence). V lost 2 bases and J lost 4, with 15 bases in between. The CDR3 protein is CASSLYAGGPYNEQFF. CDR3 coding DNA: TGTGCCAGCAGCTTATACGCCGGGGGCCCATACAATGAGCAGTTCTTC. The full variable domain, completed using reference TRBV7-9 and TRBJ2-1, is DTGVSQNPRHKITKRGQNVTFRCDPISEHNRLYWYRQTLGQGPEFLTYFQNEAQLEKSRLLSDRFSAERPKGSFSTLEIQRTEQGDSAMYLCASSLYAGGPYNEQFFGPGTRLTVL.

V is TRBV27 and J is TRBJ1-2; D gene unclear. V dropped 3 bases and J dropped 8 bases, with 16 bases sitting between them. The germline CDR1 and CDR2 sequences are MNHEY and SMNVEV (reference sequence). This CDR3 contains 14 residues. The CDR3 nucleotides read TGTGCCAGCAGTTTTAACCCTCCGGGTGGAGGCTACACCTTC. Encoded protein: CASSFNPPGGGYTF.

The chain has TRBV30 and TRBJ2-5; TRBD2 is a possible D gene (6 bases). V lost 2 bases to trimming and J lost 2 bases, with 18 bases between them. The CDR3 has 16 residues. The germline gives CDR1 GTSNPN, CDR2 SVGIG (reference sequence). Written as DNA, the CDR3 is TGTGCCTGGAGTAATCCCCTTCAGGGACTTCAAGAGACCCAGTACTTC. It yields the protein CAWSNPLQGLQETQYF.

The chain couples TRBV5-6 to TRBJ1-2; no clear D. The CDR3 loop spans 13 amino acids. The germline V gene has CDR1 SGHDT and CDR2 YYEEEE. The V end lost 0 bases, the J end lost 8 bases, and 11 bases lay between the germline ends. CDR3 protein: CASSLAGDKGYTF. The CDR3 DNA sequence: TGTGCCAGCAGCTTGGCCGGGGATAAGGGCTACACCTTC. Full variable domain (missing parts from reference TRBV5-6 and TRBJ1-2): DAGVTQSPTHLIKTRGQQVTLRCSPKSGHDTVSWYQQALGQGPQFIFQYYEEEERQRGNFPDRFSGHQFPNYSSELNVNALLLGDSALYLCASSLAGDKGYTFGSGTRLTVV.

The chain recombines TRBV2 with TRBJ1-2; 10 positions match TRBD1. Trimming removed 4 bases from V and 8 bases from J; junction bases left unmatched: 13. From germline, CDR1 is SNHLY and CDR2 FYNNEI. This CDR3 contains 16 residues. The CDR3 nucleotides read TGTGCCAGCAGTGTCGGACAGGGGGTCCAGCTGAGCGGCTACACCTTC. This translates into CASSVGQGVQLSGYTF.

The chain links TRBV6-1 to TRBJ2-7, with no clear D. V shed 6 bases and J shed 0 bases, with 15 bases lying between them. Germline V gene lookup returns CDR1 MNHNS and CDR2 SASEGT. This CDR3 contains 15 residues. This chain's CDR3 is CASRSENSISYEQYF. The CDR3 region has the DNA TGTGCCAGCAGGTCAGAGAACAGCATCTCCTACGAGCAGTACTTC.